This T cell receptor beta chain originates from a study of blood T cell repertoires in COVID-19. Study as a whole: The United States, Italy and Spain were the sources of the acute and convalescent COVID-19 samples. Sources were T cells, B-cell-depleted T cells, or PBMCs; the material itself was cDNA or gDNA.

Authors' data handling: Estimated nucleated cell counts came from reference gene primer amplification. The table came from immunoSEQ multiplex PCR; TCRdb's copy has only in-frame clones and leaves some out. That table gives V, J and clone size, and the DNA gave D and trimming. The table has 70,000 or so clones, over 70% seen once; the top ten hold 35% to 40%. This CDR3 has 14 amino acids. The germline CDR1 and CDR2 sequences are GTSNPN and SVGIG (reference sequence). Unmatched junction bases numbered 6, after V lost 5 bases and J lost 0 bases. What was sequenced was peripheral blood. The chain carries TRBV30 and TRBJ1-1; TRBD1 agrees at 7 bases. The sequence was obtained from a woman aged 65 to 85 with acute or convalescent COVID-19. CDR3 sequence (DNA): TGTGCCTGGGACCGGACAGGATTGAACACTGAAGCTTTCTTT. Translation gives CAWDRTGLNTEAFF.